This T cell receptor beta chain originates from a study of blood T cell repertoires in COVID-19. Study background: Specimens from acute and convalescent COVID-19 originated in the United States, Italy and Spain.

This CDR3 has 17 residues. Germline V gene sequence: CDR1 SGHNT, CDR2 YYREEE (reference sequence). The junction had 9 bases not matched to a gene; V was cut back by 2 bases and J by 2 bases. This clone was seen once. Original analysis: By means of reference gene primer amplification, nucleated cell counts were estimated. The protocol was immunoSEQ multiplex PCR, while the TCRdb copy is restricted to in-frame clones and leaves out a portion. The V and J calls and clone size were taken over from that table, and D and trimming were inferred from the DNA. The sample consists of 45,000 to 70,000 clones, about 90% of them appearing once.

Sequencing input: peripheral blood. The source is a woman aged 55-69 years with active or convalescent COVID-19. The chain employs TRBV5-4 and TRBJ2-1; 8 positions match TRBD2. CDR3 in DNA: TGTGCCAGCAGCTTTACAGAGACTAGCGAAGCCTACAATGAGCAGTTCTTC. It codes for CASSFTETSEAYNEQFF.